The 14 T cell receptor beta chains reported below all come from one sample, sequenced in a study of T cell clonality in common variable immunodeficiency. Generated by immunoSEQ multiplex PCR, the TCRdb table keeps only in-frame clones and is missing some. The sample lists roughly 40,000 clones, none appearing once, the ten largest making up about 1.3%. Sequenced input: peripheral blood mononuclear cells. The receptors come from a person between 18 and 75 years old in good health.

This clone has ten or more counts. The read ends 3 residues before the CDR3 terminus; that terminus is restored from the germline J gene. The chain couples TRBV7-2 to TRBJ2-2; D ambiguous. Germline V CDR1 and CDR2: SGHTA, FQGNSA. V lost 0 bases, J lost 4 bases, and 6 bases lay in between. The CDR3 has 14 amino acids. The CDR3 here is CASSLAAGTGELFF. Partial CDR3 DNA: TGTGCCAGCAGCTTAGCGGCAGGCACCGGGGAG.

This clone was seen at least ten times. The CDR3 is cut off 3 residues early in the read; its end comes from the germline J gene. The chain uses TRBV7-3 and TRBJ2-1; D possibly corresponds to TRBD1 (6 bases). Germline assignment: CDR1 SGHTA and CDR2 FQGTGA. The CDR3 runs to 15 residues. Trimming took 5 bases from V and 4 from J, leaving 15 bases between them. This CDR3 is CASSPLLGAYNEQFF. The DNA read from the CDR3 is TGTGCCAGCAGCCCGCTGTTGGGGGCGTACAATGAG. Complete variable domain (other parts from reference TRBV7-3 and TRBJ2-1): GAGVSQTPSNKVTEKGKYVELRCDPISGHTALYWYRQSLGQGPEFLIYFQGTGAADDSGLPNDRFFAVRPEGSVSTLKIQRTERGDSAVYLCASSPLLGAYNEQFFGPGTRLTVL.

This clone occurred many times. The read ends 3 residues shy of where the CDR3 ends; the end is completed using the germline J gene. The chain couples TRBV20-1 to TRBJ2-3; 8 nucleotides align to TRBD2. Germline V CDR1 and CDR2: DFQATT, SNEGSKA (reference sequence). The ends lost 6 bases at V and 5 bases at J; junction bases unmatched: 10. This CDR3 spans 14 amino acids. CDR3 protein: CSALWAGGGDTQYF. The DNA read from the CDR3 is TGCAGTGCACTGTGGGCGGGAGGAGGAGATACG.

This clone was detected many times. The observed sequence ends 3 residues before the CDR3 terminus, with the missing tail filled in from the germline J gene. J is TRBJ2-3 and V is TRBV5-4, with D tentatively TRBD2 (6 bases). Germline CDR1 reads SGHNT; CDR2 reads YYREEE (reference sequence). The CDR3 length is 15 residues. V lost 0 bases to trimming and J lost 6 bases, with 14 bases between them. CDR3: CASSLEPSVADTQYF. The covered CDR3 bases are TGTGCCAGCAGCTTGGAGCCTAGCGTGGCGGATACG.

In this sample, this clone turned up many times. The read stops 3 residues short of the end of the CDR3; the missing end is completed from the germline J gene. The chain carries TRBV5-1 and TRBJ2-3; TRBD1 might be the D (6 bases). Germline CDR1 SGHRS, CDR2 YFSETQ. The V end lost 2 bases, the J end lost 4 bases, and 11 bases lay between the germline ends. The CDR3 loop spans 14 amino acids. The DNA read from the CDR3 is TGCGCCAGCAGCTTTCAGGGGTCGTCAGATACG. Translation gives CASSFQGSSDT. The whole CDR3 region reads CASSFQGSSDTQYF.

This clone has a count of ten or more. The read ends 3 residues before the CDR3 terminus; that terminus is restored from the germline J gene. The chain recombines TRBV13 with TRBJ2-6; the match to TRBD1 covers 10 bases. With V trimmed by 5 bases and J by 0 bases, 7 bases remained unmatched. In germline, CDR1 is PRHDT, CDR2 FYEKMQ (reference sequence). The CDR3 is 18 amino acids. Here the CDR3 reads CASSQGTGDFSGANVLTF. The sequenced CDR3 bases are TGTGCCAGCAGCCAAGGGACAGGGGATTTCTCTGGGGCCAACGTC.

This clone showed up many times. Read coverage stops 3 residues before the CDR3 terminus; the germline J gene supplies the remainder. This chain links TRBV20-1 with TRBJ2-4; 8 bases line up with TRBD2. CDR3 length: 13 amino acids. The germline V gene encodes CDR1 DFQATT and CDR2 SNEGSKA (reference sequence). V lost 6 bases, J lost 6 bases, and 7 bases stayed unmatched. This CDR3 reads CSAPGLVGNIQYF. The CDR3 bases that were read are TGCAGTGCCCCGGGACTAGTAGGAAACATT.

The table lists this clone with many counts. A junction end diverges from the germline sequence, so it may reflect a read error. The read ends 3 residues before the CDR3 terminus; that terminus is restored from the germline J gene. The sample has other DNA sequences that encode this CDR3 too. The chain carries TRBV10-3 and TRBJ1-3; possible D gene TRBD1, 5 bases. This CDR3 has 15 residues. Per the germline V gene, CDR1 is ENHRY and CDR2 is SYGVKD. The CDR3 here is CAINEGYSSGNTIYF. CDR3 bases read: TGTGCCATCAACGAGGGGTACAGCTCTGGAAACACA.

This clone was seen ten or more times. The read terminates 3 residues ahead of where the CDR3 ends, so the germline J gene completes it. The chain recombines TRBV7-2 with TRBJ2-3, with no clear D. The ends were cut back, 3 bases at V and 1 base at J, with 5 bases in the middle. Germline-derived CDR1 and CDR2 are SGHTA and FQGNSA. The CDR3 length is 13 residues. The sequenced part of the CDR3 DNA is TGTGCCAGCAGCTTTTCCGGCACAGATACG. Protein product: CASSFSGTDT. The CDR3, in full, reads CASSFSGTDTQYF.

This clone showed up many times. The observed sequence ends 3 residues before the CDR3 terminus, with the missing tail filled in from the germline J gene. This rearrangement joins TRBV29-1 to TRBJ2-3; D remains ambiguous. This CDR3 is 10 amino acids long. Germline V gene data show CDR1 as SQVTM and CDR2 as ANQGSEA. The part of the CDR3 DNA that was read is TGCAGTCAGGGCACAGATACG. Translating gives CSQGTDT. The entire CDR3 protein reads CSQGTDTQYF.

Notes on this clone: The observed sequence ends 3 residues before the CDR3 terminus, with the missing tail filled in from the germline J gene. The chain combines TRBV7-9 with TRBJ2-2, with 8 nucleotides matching TRBD2. The germline V gene has CDR1 SEHNR and CDR2 FQNEAQ (reference sequence). Trimming cost V 2 bases and J 7 bases; bases outside gene matches: 6. The CDR3 runs to 15 residues. The CDR3 DNA, read in part, is TGTGCCAGCAGCTTATTACCAGCGGGGGTCGGGGAG. It yields the protein CASSLLPAGVGE. The whole CDR3 is CASSLLPAGVGELFF.

This clone was seen repeatedly, ten times or more. Read data end 3 residues before the CDR3 end; the end is taken from the germline J gene. The V and J genes are TRBV7-6 and TRBJ2-2, with 10 bases fitting TRBD2. The V gene end was trimmed by 0 bases and the J gene end by 7 bases; junction bases not matched to a gene: 2. The CDR3 contains 15 residues. The germline V gene encodes CDR1 SGHVS and CDR2 FNYEAQ. The CDR3 spells CASSLAASGSGELFF. CDR3 DNA (partial): TGTGCCAGCAGCTTAGCGGCTAGCGGGAGCGGGGAG.

This clone was recorded many times. The read halts 3 residues ahead of the CDR3 end, with the missing end drawn from the germline J gene. The rearrangement joins TRBV19 to TRBJ2-3; D uncertain. Trimming cost V 3 bases and J 0 bases, with 7 bases left between them. Germline V gene lookup returns CDR1 LNHDA and CDR2 SQIVND (reference sequence). The CDR3 consists of 14 residues. The CDR3: CASSIDWSTDTQYF. Incomplete CDR3 DNA: TGTGCCAGTAGTATTGACTGGAGCACAGATACG. The full variable domain, its missing parts supplied by reference TRBV19 and TRBJ2-3, is DGGITQSPKYLFRKEGQNVTLSCEQNLNHDAMYWYRQDPGQGLRLIYYSQIVNDFQKGDIAEGYSVSREKKESFPLTVTSAQKNPTAFYLCASSIDWSTDTQYFGPGTRLTVL.

This clone was found many times. The CDR3 end lies 3 residues beyond the end of the read and is filled in from the germline J gene. This chain joins TRBV2 and TRBJ1-2, with 9 bases lining up with TRBD1. This CDR3 region has 14 residues. Germline loops: CDR1 SNHLY, CDR2 FYNNEI. CDR3 DNA (partial): TGTGCCAGCTCCTTACAGGGGGCAAAGTACGGC. Amino acid sequence: CASSLQGAKYG. The whole CDR3 is CASSLQGAKYGYTF.